This TCR beta chain was sequenced in a study of breast tumors, draining lymph nodes, adjacent tissues. Study results and limitations: Compared with basal-like, luminal-like tumors shared significantly more repertoire with nontumor tissue. The data were judged consistent with most tumor T cells coming from lymph node and expanding in tumor. Tumor TCR diversity was below lymph nodes but above nontumor tissue.

Turning to this clonotype: The antigen is undetermined.

One entry per CDR3 protein, called by TCRdb with MiXCR from the multiplex PCR reads. The table lists 60,000 to 75,000 distinct CDR3 sequences, 57% of them singletons. Trimming cost V 1 base and J 3 bases, with 7 bases left between them. The germline gives CDR1 LNHNV, CDR2 YYDKDF (reference sequence). CDR3 length: 14 amino acids. The sequence derives from a female donor with breast cancer. Some clones in this sample may be carry-over from other donors' samples. V is TRBV15 and J is TRBJ1-3, with D tentatively TRBD1 (5 bases). The source material was breast tumor tissue. CDR3 in DNA: TGTGCCACCAGCAGAGGGGGGGGTGGAAACACCATATATTTT. It is translated as CATSRGGGGNTIYF.